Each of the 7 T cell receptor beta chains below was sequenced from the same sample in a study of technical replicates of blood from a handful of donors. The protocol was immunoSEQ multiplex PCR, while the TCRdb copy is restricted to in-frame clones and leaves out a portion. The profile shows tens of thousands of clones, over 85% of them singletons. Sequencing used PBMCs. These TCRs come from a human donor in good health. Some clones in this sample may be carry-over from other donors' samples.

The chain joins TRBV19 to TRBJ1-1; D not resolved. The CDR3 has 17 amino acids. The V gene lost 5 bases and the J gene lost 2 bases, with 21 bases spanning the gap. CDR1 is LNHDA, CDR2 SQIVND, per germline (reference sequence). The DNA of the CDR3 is TGTGCCAGTAGTGCCTCTCGGGGATGGGCTGAAAACACTGAAGCTTTCTTT. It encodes CASSASRGWAENTEAFF.

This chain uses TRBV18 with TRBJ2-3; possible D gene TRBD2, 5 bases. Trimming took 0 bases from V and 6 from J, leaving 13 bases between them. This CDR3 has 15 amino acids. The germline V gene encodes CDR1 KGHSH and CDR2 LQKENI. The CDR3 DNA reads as TGTGCCAGCTCACCACCGGGGTCCCCGGGGGATACGCAGTATTTT. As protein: CASSPPGSPGDTQYF.

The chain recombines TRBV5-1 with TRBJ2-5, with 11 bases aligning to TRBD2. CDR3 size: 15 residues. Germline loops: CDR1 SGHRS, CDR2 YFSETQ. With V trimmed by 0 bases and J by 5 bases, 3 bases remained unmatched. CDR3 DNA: TGCGCCAGCAGCTTGGTAGCGGGAGGGCCGGAGACCCAGTACTTC. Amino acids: CASSLVAGGPETQYF.

CDR3 bases: TGTGCCAGCAGCTCGGCCAAGGACAGGGGGCGTACCGGGGAGCTGTTTTTT. It specifies CASSSAKDRGRTGELFF. The rearrangement links TRBV7-3 to TRBJ2-2; 11 positions match TRBD1. CDR1 SGHTA and CDR2 FQGTGA come from the germline V gene. The V segment lost 4 bases and the J segment 5 bases; nucleotides outside the gene matches: 9. This CDR3 is 17 amino acids long.

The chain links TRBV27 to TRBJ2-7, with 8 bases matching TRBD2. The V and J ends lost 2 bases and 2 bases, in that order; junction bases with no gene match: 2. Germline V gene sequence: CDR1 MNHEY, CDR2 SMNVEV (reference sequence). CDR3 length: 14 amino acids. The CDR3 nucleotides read TGTGCCAGCAGTTTAGCGGGAGGAACCTACGAGCAGTACTTC. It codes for CASSLAGGTYEQYF.

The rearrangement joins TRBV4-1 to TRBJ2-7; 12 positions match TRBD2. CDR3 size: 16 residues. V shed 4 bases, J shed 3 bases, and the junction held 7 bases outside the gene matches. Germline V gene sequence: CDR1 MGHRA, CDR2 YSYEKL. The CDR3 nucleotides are TGCGCCAGCAGCCTCTATCCGACTAGCGGGAGCTACGAGCAGTACTTC. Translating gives CASSLYPTSGSYEQYF.

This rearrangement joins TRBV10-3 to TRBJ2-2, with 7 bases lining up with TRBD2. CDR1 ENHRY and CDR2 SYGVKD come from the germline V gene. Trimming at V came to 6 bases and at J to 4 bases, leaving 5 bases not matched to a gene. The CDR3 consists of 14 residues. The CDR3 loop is CAIRPGEGTGELFF. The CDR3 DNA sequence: TGTGCCATCAGACCCGGGGAGGGCACCGGGGAGCTGTTTTTT.